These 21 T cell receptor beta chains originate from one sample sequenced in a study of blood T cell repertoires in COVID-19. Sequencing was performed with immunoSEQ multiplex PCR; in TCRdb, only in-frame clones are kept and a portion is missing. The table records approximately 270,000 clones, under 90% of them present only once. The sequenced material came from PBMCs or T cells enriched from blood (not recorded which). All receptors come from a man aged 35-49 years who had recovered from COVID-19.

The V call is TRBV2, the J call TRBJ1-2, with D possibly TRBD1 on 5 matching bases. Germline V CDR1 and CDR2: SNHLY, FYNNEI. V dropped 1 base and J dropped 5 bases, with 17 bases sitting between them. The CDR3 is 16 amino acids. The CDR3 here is CASSEEAGGVDYGYTF. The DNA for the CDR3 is TGTGCCAGCAGTGAAGAAGCGGGGGGTGTGGATTATGGCTACACCTTC.

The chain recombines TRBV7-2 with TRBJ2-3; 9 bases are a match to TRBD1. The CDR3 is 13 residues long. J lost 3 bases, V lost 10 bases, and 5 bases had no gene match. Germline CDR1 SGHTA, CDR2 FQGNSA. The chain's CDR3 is CAKTQGATDTQYF. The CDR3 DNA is TGTGCCAAGACACAGGGGGCAACAGATACGCAGTATTTT.

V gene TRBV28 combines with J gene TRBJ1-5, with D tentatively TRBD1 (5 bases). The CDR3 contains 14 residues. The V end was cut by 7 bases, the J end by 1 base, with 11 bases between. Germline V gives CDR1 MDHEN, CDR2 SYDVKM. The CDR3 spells CASNLEGSNQPQHF. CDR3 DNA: TGTGCCAGCAACCTGGAGGGGAGCAATCAGCCCCAGCATTTT.

The CDR3 region is CASRELRTGITDTQYF. CDR3 DNA sequence: TGTGCCAGTCGAGAACTACGGACAGGGATCACAGATACGCAGTATTTT. This chain connects TRBV16 to TRBJ2-3; 8 bases map to TRBD1. The CDR3 runs 16 residues. In germline, CDR1 is KGHSY, CDR2 FQNENV. Trimming removed 9 bases from V and 2 bases from J; junction bases left unmatched: 13.

The CDR3 loop is CSASPGGRAFF. CDR3 DNA sequence: TGCAGTGCTAGCCCAGGGGGTAGAGCTTTCTTT. The chain recombines TRBV20-1 with TRBJ1-1, with 7 bases matching TRBD1. CDR3 size: 11 residues. CDR1 is DFQATT, CDR2 SNEGSKA, per germline (reference sequence). Trimming at V came to 3 bases and at J to 10 bases, leaving 5 bases not matched to a gene.

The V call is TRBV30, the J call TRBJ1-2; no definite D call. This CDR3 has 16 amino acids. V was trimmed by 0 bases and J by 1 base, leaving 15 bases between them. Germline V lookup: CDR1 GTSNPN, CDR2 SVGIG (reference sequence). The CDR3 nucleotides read TGTGCCTGGAGTGTACCCCTCGGCCGACATAACTATGGCTACACCTTC. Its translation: CAWSVPLGRHNYGYTF. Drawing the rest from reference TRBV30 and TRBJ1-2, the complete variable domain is SQTIHQWPATLVQPVGSPLSLECTVEGTSNPNLYWYRQAAGRGLQLLFYSVGIGQISSEVPQNLSASRPQDRQFILSSKKLLLSDSGFYLCAWSVPLGRHNYGYTFGSGTRLTVV.

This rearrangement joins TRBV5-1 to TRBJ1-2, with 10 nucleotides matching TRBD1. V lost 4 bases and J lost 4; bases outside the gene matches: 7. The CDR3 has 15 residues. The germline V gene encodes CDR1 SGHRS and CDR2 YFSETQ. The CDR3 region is CASSTGDRGFYGYTF. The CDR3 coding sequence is TGCGCCAGCAGCACCGGGGACAGGGGTTTCTATGGCTACACCTTC.

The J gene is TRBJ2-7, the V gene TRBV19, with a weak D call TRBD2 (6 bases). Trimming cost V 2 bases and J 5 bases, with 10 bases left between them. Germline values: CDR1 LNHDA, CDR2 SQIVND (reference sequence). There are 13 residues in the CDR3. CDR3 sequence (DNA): TGTGCCAGTAGTATACGGGGGAAGGACGAGCAGTACTTC. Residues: CASSIRGKDEQYF. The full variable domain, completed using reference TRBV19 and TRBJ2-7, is DGGITQSPKYLFRKEGQNVTLSCEQNLNHDAMYWYRQDPGQGLRLIYYSQIVNDFQKGDIAEGYSVSREKKESFPLTVTSAQKNPTAFYLCASSIRGKDEQYFGPGTRLTVT.

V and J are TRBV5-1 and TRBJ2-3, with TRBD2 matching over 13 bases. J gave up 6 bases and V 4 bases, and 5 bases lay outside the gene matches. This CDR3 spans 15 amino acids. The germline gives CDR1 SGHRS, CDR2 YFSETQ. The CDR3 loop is CASSGGTSGMDTQYF. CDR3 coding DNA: TGCGCCAGCAGCGGGGGGACTAGCGGGATGGATACGCAGTATTTT.

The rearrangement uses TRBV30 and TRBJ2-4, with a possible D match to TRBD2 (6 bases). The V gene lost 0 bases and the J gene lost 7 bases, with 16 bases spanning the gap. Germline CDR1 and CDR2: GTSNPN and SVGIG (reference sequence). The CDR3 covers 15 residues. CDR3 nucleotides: TGTGCCTGGAGTGTAGGCGGGGCGGTAGGGAACATTCAGTACTTC. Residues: CAWSVGGAVGNIQYF.

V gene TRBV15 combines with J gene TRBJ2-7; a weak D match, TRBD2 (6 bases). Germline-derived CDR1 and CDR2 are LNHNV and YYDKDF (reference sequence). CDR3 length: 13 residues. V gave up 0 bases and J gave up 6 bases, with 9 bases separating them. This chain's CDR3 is CATSRDRRGEQYF. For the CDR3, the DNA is TGTGCCACCAGCAGAGACAGGAGGGGCGAGCAGTACTTC. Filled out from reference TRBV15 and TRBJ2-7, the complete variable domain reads DAMVIQNPRYQVTQFGKPVTLSCSQTLNHNVMYWYQQKSSQAPKLLFHYYDKDFNNEADTPDNFQSRRPNTSFCFLDIRSPGLGDTAMYLCATSRDRRGEQYFGPGTRLTVT.

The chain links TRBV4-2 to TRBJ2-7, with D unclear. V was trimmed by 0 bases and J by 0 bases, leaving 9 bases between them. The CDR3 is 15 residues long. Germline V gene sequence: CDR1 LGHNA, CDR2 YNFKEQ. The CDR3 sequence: CASSQDSSASYEQYF. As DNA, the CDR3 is TGTGCCAGCAGCCAAGATTCCAGCGCCTCCTACGAGCAGTACTTC.

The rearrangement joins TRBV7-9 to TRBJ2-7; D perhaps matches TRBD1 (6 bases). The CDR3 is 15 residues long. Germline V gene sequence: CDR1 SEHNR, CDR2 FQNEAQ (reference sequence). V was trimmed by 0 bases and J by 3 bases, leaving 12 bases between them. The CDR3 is CASSLARQGNYEQYF. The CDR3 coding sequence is TGTGCCAGCAGCTTAGCTCGGCAGGGGAACTACGAGCAGTACTTC.

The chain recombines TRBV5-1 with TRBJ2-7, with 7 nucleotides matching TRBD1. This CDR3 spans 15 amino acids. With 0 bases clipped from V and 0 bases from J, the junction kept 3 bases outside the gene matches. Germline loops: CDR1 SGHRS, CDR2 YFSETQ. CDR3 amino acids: CASSLDGTVSYEQYF. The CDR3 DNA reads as TGCGCCAGCAGCTTGGACGGGACAGTCTCCTACGAGCAGTACTTC.

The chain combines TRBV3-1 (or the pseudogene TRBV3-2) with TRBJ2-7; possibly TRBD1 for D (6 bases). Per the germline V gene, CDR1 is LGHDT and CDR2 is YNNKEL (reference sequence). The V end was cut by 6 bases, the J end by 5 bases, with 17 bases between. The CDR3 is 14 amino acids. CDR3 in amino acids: CASSPVQGGNEQYF. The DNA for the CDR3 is TGTGCCAGCAGTCCCGTACAGGGTGGGAACGAGCAGTACTTC.

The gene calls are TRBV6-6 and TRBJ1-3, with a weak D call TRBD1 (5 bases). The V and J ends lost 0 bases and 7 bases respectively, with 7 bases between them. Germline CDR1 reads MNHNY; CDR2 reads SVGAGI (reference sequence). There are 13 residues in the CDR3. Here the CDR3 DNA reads TGTGCCAGCAGTTACTCGGAGGGGAACACCATATATTTT. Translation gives CASSYSEGNTIYF.

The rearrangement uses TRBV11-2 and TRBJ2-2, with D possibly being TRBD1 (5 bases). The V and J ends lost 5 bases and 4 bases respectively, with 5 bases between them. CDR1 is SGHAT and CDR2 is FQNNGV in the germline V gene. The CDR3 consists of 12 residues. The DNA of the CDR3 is TGTGCCAGCAGCCAGGGCACCGGGGAGCTGTTTTTT. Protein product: CASSQGTGELFF.

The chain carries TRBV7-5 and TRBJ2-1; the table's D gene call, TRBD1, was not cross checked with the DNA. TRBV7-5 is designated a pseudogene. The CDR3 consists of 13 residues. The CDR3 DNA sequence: TGTGCCACCAGATGCAGCTCCTACAATGAGCAGTTCTTC. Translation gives CATRCSSYNEQFF.

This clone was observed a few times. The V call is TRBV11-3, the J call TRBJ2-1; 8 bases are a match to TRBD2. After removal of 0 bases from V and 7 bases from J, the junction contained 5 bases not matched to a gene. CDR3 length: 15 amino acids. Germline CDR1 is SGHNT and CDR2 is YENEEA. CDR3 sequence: CASSLDSERGNEQFF. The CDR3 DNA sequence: TGTGCCAGCAGCTTAGATTCTGAGCGGGGGAATGAGCAGTTCTTC.

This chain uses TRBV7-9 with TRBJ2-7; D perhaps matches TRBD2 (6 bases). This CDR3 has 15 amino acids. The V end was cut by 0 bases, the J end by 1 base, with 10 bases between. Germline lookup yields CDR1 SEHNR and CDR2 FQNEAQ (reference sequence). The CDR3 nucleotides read TGTGCCAGCAGCTTAGCGGGAGGTTCGTCCTACGAGCAGTACTTC. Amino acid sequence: CASSLAGGSSYEQYF.

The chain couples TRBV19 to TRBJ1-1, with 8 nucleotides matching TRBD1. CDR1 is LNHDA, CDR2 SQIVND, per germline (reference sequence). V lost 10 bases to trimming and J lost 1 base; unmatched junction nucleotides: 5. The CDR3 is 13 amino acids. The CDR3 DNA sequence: TGTGCCACCTTCGACAGGGGGAACACTGAAGCTTTCTTT. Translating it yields CATFDRGNTEAFF.